This T cell receptor beta chain was found in a study of glioma-infiltrating T cells. The sample holds a few counts of this clonotype. Its target is unknown. Findings and limits, study-wide: Above-expected tissue-blood divergence occurred in all gliomas, most in low-grade ones. CDR3 overlap between tissue and blood was very small.

Amplification of TCR alpha and beta CDR3 regions from RNA used iRepertoire nested multiplex PCR. Input was 100-400 ng of tissue mRNA or PBMC total RNA. One entry per CDR3 protein results from TCRdb running MiXCR on the multiplex PCR reads. The table includes under 150,000 distinct CDR3 sequences, 20% to 25% detected once. The sequence came from a human donor with low-grade glioma or glioblastoma, undergoing nonglioma brain surgery, or in good health (not recorded which). The sample was glioma tissue, nonneoplastic brain tissue, or PBMCs (not recorded which).

CDR3 bases: TGTGCCAGCAGCCAAGATCCGGGAGGGGTTGACTATGGCTACACCTTC. Amino acids: CASSQDPGGVDYGYTF. The chain uses TRBV4-2 and TRBJ1-2; possibly TRBD1 for D (5 bases). There are 16 residues in the CDR3. CDR1 LGHNA and CDR2 YNFKEQ come from the germline V gene. With 0 bases removed from V and 3 bases from J, the gap between germline ends came to 14 bases.